This TCR beta chain is from a study of T cells in localized non-small cell lung cancer. The study's findings and limits: There was higher T cell clonality in uninvolved adjacent lung than in tumor, and it was highest there. Among the top 100 tumor clones, a median around 60 appeared in adjacent lung.

Regarding this clone: Its matching antigen is unknown.

The V gene's germline CDR1 is SQVTM and CDR2 ANQGSEA. This CDR3 comprises 12 residues. The V end was cut by 4 bases, the J end by 7 bases, with 12 bases between. Some clones are missing from TCRdb's copy, which holds only in-frame ones; the method was immunoSEQ multiplex PCR. The data show fewer than 1,500 clones, 35% to 40% seen once. This sequence originates from a male donor aged 60 or over with stage II squamous cell lung carcinoma. The chain combines TRBV29-1 with TRBJ2-3, with D possibly matching TRBD2 (7 bases). Sequenced material: lung tumor tissue, taken before any cancer treatment. CDR3 in DNA: TGCAGCGTTGTCGGGGGGCCAAATACGCAGTATTTT. Translation: CSVVGGPNTQYF.